In this sample, the clone carrying this TCR beta chain turned up a few times. The data are from a study of blood T cells in healthy people across ages. Germline assignment: CDR1 MNHEY and CDR2 SVGAGI. There are 17 residues in the CDR3. V trimming: 0 bases; J trimming: 4 bases; junction bases outside the gene matches: 11. With a J-beta primer mix and a sample-barcoded 5' primer, a second PCR ran roughly 6 to 11 cycles. TCRdb reprocessed the 5' RACE reads with MiXCR, giving one entry per CDR3 protein. The table has approximately 2,000,000 distinct CDR3 sequences, around 40% seen once. The specimen was blood. The sequence was collected from a human donor in good health. V is TRBV6-5 and J is TRBJ2-7; 8 bases agree with TRBD1. CDR3 region: CASSYSIGQGAGYEQYF. The CDR3 nucleotides read TGTGCCAGCAGTTACTCGATAGGCCAGGGGGCCGGATACGAGCAGTACTTC.